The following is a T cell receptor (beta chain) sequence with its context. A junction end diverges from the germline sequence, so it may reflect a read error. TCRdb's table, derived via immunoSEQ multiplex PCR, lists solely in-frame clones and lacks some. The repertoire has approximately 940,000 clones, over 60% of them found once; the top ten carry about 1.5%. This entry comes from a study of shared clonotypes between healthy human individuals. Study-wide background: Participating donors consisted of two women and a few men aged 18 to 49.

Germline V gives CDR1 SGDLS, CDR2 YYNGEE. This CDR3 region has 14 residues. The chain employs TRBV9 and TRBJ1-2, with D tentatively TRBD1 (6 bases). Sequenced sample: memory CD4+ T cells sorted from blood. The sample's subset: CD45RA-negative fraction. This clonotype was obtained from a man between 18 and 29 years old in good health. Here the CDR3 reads CASSVGDNNSGYTF. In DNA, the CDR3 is TGTGCCAGCAGCGTCGGGGACAATAACTCTGGCTACACCTTC.